This T cell receptor beta chain was identified during a study of T cells in Graves' hyperthyroidism and ophthalmopathy. The wider study: Once the initial diagnosis was made, peripheral blood was obtained before any treatment.

The germline V gene has CDR1 DFQATT and CDR2 SNEGSKA (reference sequence). V was shortened by 0 bases and J by 5 bases, with 13 bases between the two germline ends. CDR3 size: 14 residues. This clonotype appeared many times. Thyroid ultrasound and orbital computed tomography, with clinical symptoms and serum thyroxine and TRAb, informed diagnoses. The PBMCs were taken from roughly 10 ml of fresh peripheral blood. TCR beta CDR3 region amplification was performed from RNA transcripts. An initial round of RT-PCR targeting the TCR CDR3 relied on the HTBI primer set. TCRdb re-called the multiplex PCR reads with MiXCR, one entry per CDR3 protein. The sample includes some 270,000 distinct CDR3 sequences, around 13% of them seen just once.

This clonotype originated in a woman in her forties with Graves' hyperthyroidism. What was sequenced was blood. The V call is TRBV20-1, the J call TRBJ2-5; possible D gene TRBD1, 5 bases. CDR3 DNA: TGCAGTGCTAGAGAAGCTAGGGGATGGGAGACCCAGTACTTC. Its protein product is CSAREARGWETQYF.